Listed here are 21 T cell receptor beta chains from one sample, sequenced in a study of cytomegalovirus exposure and HLA in healthy donors. Vbeta (60) and Jbeta (13) primers were used in the PCR. Repertoires were generated with immunoSEQ multiplex PCR, while TCRdb's copy carries only in-frame clones and drops some. The sample records approximately 150,000 clones, less than 85% being singletons. Sequencing was done on a sample of PBMCs. These receptor sequences come from a man in his forties or fifties in good health and CMV-seronegative.

This clone was seen just once. CDR3 nucleotide sequence: TGTGCCAGCAGCGTATACGGGGGAATCGATACGCAGTATTTT. Residues: CASSVYGGIDTQYF. The chain recombines TRBV9 with TRBJ2-3; possible D gene TRBD2, 6 bases. Trimming shortened V by 1 base and J by 6 bases, and 12 bases separated the two germline ends. The CDR3 consists of 14 residues. Looked up from germline, CDR1 is SGDLS and CDR2 is YYNGEE. Supplemented by reference TRBV9 and TRBJ2-3, the full variable domain reads DSGVTQTPKHLITATGQRVTLRCSPRSGDLSVYWYQQSLDQGLQFLIQYYNGEERAKGNILERFSAQQFPDLHSELNLSSLELGDSALYFCASSVYGGIDTQYFGPGTRLTVL.

The rearrangement uses TRBV18 and TRBJ2-7; the match to TRBD1 covers 8 bases. CDR3 length equals 15 residues. V shed 2 bases and J 3 bases; nucleotides not matched to a gene: 6. Germline assignment: CDR1 KGHSH and CDR2 LQKENI. CDR3 residues: CASSPGGTGDYEQYF. The CDR3 DNA reads as TGTGCCAGCTCACCAGGCGGGACAGGAGACTACGAGCAGTACTTC.

The rearrangement joins TRBV27 to TRBJ2-3; 9 bases agree with TRBD1. Germline lookup yields CDR1 MNHEY and CDR2 SMNVEV (reference sequence). V was clipped by 4 bases and J by 4 bases; unmatched bases: 9. The CDR3 totals 16 residues. The CDR3 here is CASSWAPGQGSDTQYF. CDR3 nucleotide sequence: TGTGCCAGCAGTTGGGCCCCGGGACAGGGATCAGATACGCAGTATTTT.

The gene calls are TRBV27 and TRBJ1-6; weak D call: TRBD1 (6 bases). The CDR3 loop spans 14 amino acids. Germline loops: CDR1 MNHEY, CDR2 SMNVEV (reference sequence). V lost 3 bases, J lost 9 bases, and 12 bases lay in between. CDR3 region: CASSLGGLGSPLHF. CDR3 coding DNA: TGTGCCAGCAGTTTGGGGGGGCTTGGTTCACCCCTCCACTTT.

The chain links TRBV14 to TRBJ1-1, with 7 bases fitting TRBD1. The J segment lost 3 bases and the V segment lost 3 bases, leaving 10 bases of the junction unmatched. The CDR3 is 16 amino acids. The germline CDR1 and CDR2 sequences are SGHDN and FVKESK. CDR3 sequence: CASSHRRGQGDTEAFF. CDR3 bases: TGTGCCAGCAGCCACCGGAGGGGGCAGGGTGACACTGAAGCTTTCTTT.

This clone appeared once. The chain links TRBV4-1 to TRBJ2-3, with 10 bases that match TRBD2. Trimming removed 4 bases from V and 2 bases from J; junction bases left unmatched: 9. The V gene's germline CDR1 is MGHRA and CDR2 YSYEKL. The CDR3 consists of 17 residues. DNA for the CDR3: TGCGCCAGCAGCCGCTTACAGCGGGGGGGCCCCACAGATACGCAGTATTTT. Translated, it gives CASSRLQRGGPTDTQYF.

This clone was counted between two and nine times. The V and J genes are TRBV5-6 and TRBJ1-5, with D possibly TRBD1 on 6 matching bases. The CDR3 totals 14 residues. Germline CDR1 and CDR2: SGHDT and YYEEEE. Trimming removed 2 bases from V and 3 bases from J, with 9 bases in between. This CDR3 is CASSLGQHNQPQHF. DNA of the CDR3: TGTGCCAGCAGCTTAGGACAGCACAATCAGCCCCAGCATTTT.

The chain has TRBV5-3 and TRBJ1-5, with 10 bases matching TRBD1. TRBV5-3 is an ORF, and what it does is uncertain. Trimming removed 0 bases from V and 8 bases from J; junction bases left unmatched: 5. This CDR3 comprises 15 residues. This CDR3 is CARSLGDRGQEPQHF. The CDR3 DNA reads TGTGCCAGAAGCTTGGGAGACAGGGGGCAGGAGCCCCAGCATTTT.

V and J are TRBV28 and TRBJ2-7, with 8 bases matching TRBD1. V lost 6 bases to trimming and J lost 2 bases; unmatched junction nucleotides: 6. The CDR3 contains 14 residues. From germline, CDR1 is MDHEN and CDR2 SYDVKM. CDR3 amino acids: CASRGTGLPYEQYF. In DNA, the CDR3 is TGTGCCAGCAGGGGGACAGGCTTACCCTACGAGCAGTACTTC.

The chain uses TRBV4-1 and TRBJ1-3; 8 nucleotides align to TRBD1. The CDR3 runs 16 residues. V was clipped by 0 bases and J by 8 bases; unmatched bases: 9. Germline CDR1 is MGHRA and CDR2 is YSYEKL. In DNA form, the CDR3 reads TGCGCCAGCAGCCAAGAAGGGCAGGGGGCGAGACACACCATATATTTT. Translation gives CASSQEGQGARHTIYF.

This clone is a singleton in its sample. The chain combines TRBV5-6 with TRBJ1-1; D perhaps matches TRBD1 (6 bases). Trimming shortened V by 2 bases and J by 3 bases, and 11 bases separated the two germline ends. Germline lookup yields CDR1 SGHDT and CDR2 YYEEEE. This CDR3 has 14 residues. CDR3 sequence reads: CASSFGGRDTEAFF. The CDR3 nucleotides read TGTGCCAGCAGCTTCGGGGGGCGCGACACTGAAGCTTTCTTT.

This clone was observed a single time. The CDR3 DNA follows: TGTGCCAGCAGCTCCTTCGACAGGGGGGGAGCCTCCTACGAGCAGTACTTC. Protein product: CASSSFDRGGASYEQYF. The chain recombines TRBV5-4 with TRBJ2-7, with TRBD1 identical over 9 bases. The CDR3 has 17 amino acids. Losses at the gene ends were 3 bases for V and 0 bases for J; bases not matched to a gene: 10. The germline CDR1 and CDR2 sequences are SGHNT and YYREEE (reference sequence).

The chain uses TRBV23-1 and TRBJ2-5; D perhaps matches TRBD1 (6 bases). TRBV23-1 is filed as an ORF, its function uncertain. Trimming left V 4 bases short and J 4 bases short, with 16 bases between. The CDR3 covers 15 residues. CDR3 coding DNA: TGCGCCAGCAGTCCGCAGGGGCCCCCGGGAGAGACCCAGTACTTC. Translation gives CASSPQGPPGETQYF.

The chain combines TRBV2 with TRBJ2-5; 11 bases map to TRBD1. Germline CDR1 reads SNHLY; CDR2 reads FYNNEI. Germline trimming cut 4 bases from V and 11 bases from J; bases unmatched to any gene: 9. This CDR3 has 14 residues. The CDR3 DNA sequence: TGTGCCAGCAGTGCCGGGACAGGGGGGGCTCAGCAGTACTTC. Residues: CASSAGTGGAQQYF.

This chain links TRBV4-1 with TRBJ2-3, with 8 bases matching TRBD2. The germline V gene encodes CDR1 MGHRA and CDR2 YSYEKL. The CDR3 has 15 residues. V was pared by 4 bases and J by 0 bases, with 3 bases of the junction left unmatched. The CDR3 bases are TGCGCCAGCAGCCCCCGGGGGGGGAGCACAGATACGCAGTATTTT. Protein: CASSPRGGSTDTQYF.

In its sample, this clone was seen a few times. This chain uses TRBV7-5 with TRBJ1-2. TRBV7-5 is a known pseudogene. The CDR3 length is 13 residues. For the CDR3, the DNA is TGTGCCAGCAGCCTCACAGAGGGAGGAGGCTACACCTTC. The encoded protein is CASSLTEGGGYTF.

In this sample, this clone turned up once. This chain joins TRBV11-3 and TRBJ1-1; 9 bases line up with TRBD1. The V and J ends lost 5 bases and 1 base, in that order; junction bases with no gene match: 5. The CDR3 spans 15 residues. Germline CDR1 reads SGHNT; CDR2 reads YENEEA. Here the CDR3 reads CASSLRDRANTEAFF. For the CDR3, the DNA is TGTGCCAGCAGCCTAAGGGACAGGGCGAACACTGAAGCTTTCTTT.

This clone was observed a handful of times. CDR3: CASSLEGTSTDTQYF. The CDR3 bases are TGTGCCAGCAGCTTAGAGGGGACATCCACAGATACGCAGTATTTT. The chain couples TRBV7-9 to TRBJ2-3; D is perhaps TRBD1 (6 bases). CDR1 is SEHNR and CDR2 is FQNEAQ in the germline V gene (reference sequence). Trimming left V 1 base short and J 2 bases short, with 10 bases between. The CDR3 runs to 15 residues. Looking up the rest from reference TRBV7-9 and TRBJ2-3 gives the full variable domain: DTGVSQNPRHKITKRGQNVTFRCDPISEHNRLYWYRQTLGQGPEFLTYFQNEAQLEKSRLLSDRFSAERPKGSFSTLEIQRTEQGDSAMYLCASSLEGTSTDTQYFGPGTRLTVL.

The chain combines TRBV6-5 with TRBJ2-1; TRBD2 aligns across 10 bases. The V gene end was trimmed by 8 bases and the J gene end by 8 bases; junction bases not matched to a gene: 3. Germline V CDR1 and CDR2: MNHEY, SVGAGI. There are 12 residues in the CDR3. CDR3 coding DNA: TGTGCCAGCGGGACTAGCGTCGATGAGCAGTTCTTC. Translation: CASGTSVDEQFF.

The chain employs TRBV7-6 and TRBJ1-2; D call uncertain. Germline CDR1 is SGHVS and CDR2 is FNYEAQ. Trimming pared 1 base from V and 2 bases from J, leaving 5 bases between. The length of the CDR3 is 13 residues. The CDR3 loop is CASSLGQNYGYTF. The CDR3 DNA reads TGTGCCAGCAGCTTAGGGCAGAACTATGGCTACACCTTC.

The chain employs TRBV5-1 and TRBJ1-1; 8 bases match TRBD1. The V and J ends lost 2 bases and 4 bases, in that order; junction bases with no gene match: 4. CDR1 and CDR2 (germline): SGHRS, YFSETQ. The CDR3 is 14 amino acids. The CDR3 DNA is TGCGCCAGCAGCTTTGGACAGGGCCCCACTGAAGCTTTCTTT. It is translated as CASSFGQGPTEAFF.